This paragraph reports one T cell receptor (beta chain). Its specificity is unknown. Other DNA sequences within the sample encode an identical CDR3. This CDR3 is built from 13 residues. Trimming removed 2 bases from V and 7 bases from J, with 12 bases in between. The germline CDR1 and CDR2 sequences are SEHNR and FQNEAQ (reference sequence). This entry belongs to a study of cytomegalovirus exposure and HLA in healthy donors. Broader study findings: Several V segments, TRBV6-2 and TRBV6-3 among them, could not be told apart and were dropped. Follow-up analysis later connected one missense variant in DCLRE1C with trimming of TCR beta V- and J-genes. The listing of about 150 TCR beta chains classed them as cytomegalovirus-associated.

The PCR contained 60 Vbeta and 13 Jbeta primers. Assay: immunoSEQ multiplex PCR; the TCRdb copy retains only in-frame clones and omits some. The profile shows 65,000 to 100,000 clones, more than 70% of them singletons. The TCR comes from a man aged 40-49 years in good health and CMV-seronegative. The rearrangement joins TRBV7-9 to TRBJ2-7; D might be TRBD2 (6 bases). Sequencing was carried out using PBMCs. In DNA form, the CDR3 reads TGTGCCAGCAGCTTACTCCAGGCGGGGGAGCAGTACTTC. Translation gives CASSLLQAGEQYF.